This TCR beta chain is drawn from a study of human T cells and chemical hapten exposure. This clonotype was counted many times. As yet, its antigen is unknown. The study's library attached unique molecular identifiers to single cDNA molecules. Original analysis: From around 25,000 to 690,000 TCRs were found per sample, with a median of around 96,000. TCRdb reprocessed the RACE reads via MiXCR and lists one record per CDR3 protein. The authors' filters were not applied to this entry. The sample consists of about 50,000 distinct CDR3 sequences, about 4.5% of them appearing once. Study-level findings and limits: No alteration of TCRs above 1 in 1000 frequency was seen with DPC sensitization.

Time point of the sample: healthy volunteer bleed at 2 weeks. Unseparated into fractions, whole blood served as the source from which total RNA was extracted. The receptor comes from a female donor in good health. Some clones in this sample may be carry-over from other donors' samples. Sequenced: whole blood.

The chain's CDR3 is CASSLQAGVLQETQYF. The CDR3 DNA follows: TGTGCCAGCAGTTTGCAGGCCGGGGTCTTACAAGAGACCCAGTACTTC. The chain joins TRBV12-3 or TRBV12-4 to TRBJ2-5; D perhaps matches TRBD2 (5 bases). Trimming removed 3 bases from V and 2 bases from J, with 16 bases in between. This CDR3 is 16 amino acids long.